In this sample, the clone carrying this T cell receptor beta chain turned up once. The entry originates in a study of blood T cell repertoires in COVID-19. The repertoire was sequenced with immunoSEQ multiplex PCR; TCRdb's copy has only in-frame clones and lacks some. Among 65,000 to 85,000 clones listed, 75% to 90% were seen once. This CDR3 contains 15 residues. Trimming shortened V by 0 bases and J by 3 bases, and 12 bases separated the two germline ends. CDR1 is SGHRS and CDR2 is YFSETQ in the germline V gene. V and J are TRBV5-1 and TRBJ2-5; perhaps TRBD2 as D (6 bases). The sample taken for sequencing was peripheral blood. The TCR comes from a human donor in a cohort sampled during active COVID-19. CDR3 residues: CASSLGEVLKETQYF. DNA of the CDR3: TGCGCCAGCAGCTTGGGGGAGGTCCTTAAAGAGACCCAGTACTTC.